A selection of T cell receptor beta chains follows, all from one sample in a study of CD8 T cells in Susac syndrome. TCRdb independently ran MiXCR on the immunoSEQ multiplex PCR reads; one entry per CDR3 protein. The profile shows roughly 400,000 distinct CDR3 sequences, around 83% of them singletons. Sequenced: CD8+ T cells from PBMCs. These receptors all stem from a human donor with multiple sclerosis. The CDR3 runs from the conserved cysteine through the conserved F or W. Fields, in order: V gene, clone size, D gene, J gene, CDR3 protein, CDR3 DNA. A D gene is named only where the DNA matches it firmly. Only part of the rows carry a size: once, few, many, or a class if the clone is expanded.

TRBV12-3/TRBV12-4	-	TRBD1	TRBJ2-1	CASSSTRGQYNEQFF	TGTGCCAGCAGTTCCACCAGGGGGCAGTACAATGAGCAGTTCTTC
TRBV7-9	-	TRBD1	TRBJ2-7	CASSDNRDRGLKGYEQYF	TGTGCCAGCAGCGACAACCGGGACAGGGGCCTAAAGGGTTACGAGCAGTACTTC
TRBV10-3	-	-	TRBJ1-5	CAISESSFANQPQHF	TGTGCCATCAGTGAGTCGAGTTTTGCAAATCAGCCCCAGCATTTT
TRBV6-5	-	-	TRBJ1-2	CASSLQGTPYGYTF	TGTGCCAGCAGTTTGCAGGGGACTCCGTATGGCTACACCTTC
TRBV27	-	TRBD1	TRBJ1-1	CASSDTTGNAEAFF	TGTGCCAGCAGTGACACGACAGGGAATGCTGAAGCTTTCTTT
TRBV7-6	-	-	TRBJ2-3	CASSHYRSDTQYF	TGTGCCAGCAGCCACTACAGATCAGATACGCAGTATTTT
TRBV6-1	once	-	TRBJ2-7	CASSDGGPSYEQYF	TGTGCCAGCAGTGATGGGGGTCCCTCCTACGAGCAGTACTTC
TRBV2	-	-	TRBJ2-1	CASSEGGTTYNEQFF	TGTGCCAGCAGTGAAGGGGGGACCACCTACAATGAGCAGTTCTTC
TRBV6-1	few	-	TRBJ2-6	CASSTGQGTNVLTF	TGTGCCAGCAGTACCGGGCAGGGAACCAACGTCCTGACTTTC
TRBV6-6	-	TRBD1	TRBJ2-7	CASSYPGQGGEQYF	TGTGCCAGCAGTTACCCGGGACAGGGAGGCGAGCAGTACTTC
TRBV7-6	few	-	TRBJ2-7	CASSLASSPLEQYF	TGTGCCAGCAGCTTAGCGAGCTCCCCCCTCGAGCAGTACTTC
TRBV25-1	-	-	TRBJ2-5	CASSESEILETQYF	TGTGCCAGCAGTGAATCTGAGATTCTGGAGACCCAGTACTTC
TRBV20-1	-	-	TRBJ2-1	CSATPQARSYNEQFF	TGCAGTGCCACGCCCCAGGCGCGCTCCTACAATGAGCAGTTCTTC
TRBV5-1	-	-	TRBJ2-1	CASSLVKNGNNEQFF	TGCGCCAGCAGCTTGGTAAAGAACGGCAACAATGAGCAGTTCTTC
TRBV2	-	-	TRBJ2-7	CASSEMRGASYEQYF	TGTGCCAGCAGTGAAATGCGGGGTGCTTCCTACGAGCAGTACTTC
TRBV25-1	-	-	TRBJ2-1	CASSVGTGGVHANEQFF	TGTGCCAGCAGTGTTGGGACCGGAGGAGTTCATGCTAATGAGCAGTTCTTC
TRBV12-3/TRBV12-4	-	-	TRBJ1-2	CASSGSGEDSYGYTF	TGTGCCAGCAGTGGCTCGGGGGAGGACAGCTATGGCTACACCTTC
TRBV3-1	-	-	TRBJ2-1	CASSQGDTLLHDEQFF	TGTGCCAGCAGCCAAGGGGACACCCTACTACACGATGAGCAGTTCTTC
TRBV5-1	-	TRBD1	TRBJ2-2	CASSLYGQGYTGELFF	TGCGCCAGCAGCTTGTATGGACAGGGGTACACCGGGGAGCTGTTTTTT
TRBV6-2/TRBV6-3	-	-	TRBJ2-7	CASSYVGSFSYEQYF	TGTGCCAGCAGTTACGTAGGATCCTTCTCCTACGAGCAGTACTTC
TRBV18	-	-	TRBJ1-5	CASSTKDTYSNQPQHF	TGTGCCAGCTCAACTAAGGACACTTATAGCAATCAGCCCCAGCATTTT
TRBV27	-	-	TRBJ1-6	CASSYLGNSPLHF	TGTGCCAGCAGTTATCTGGGCAATTCACCCCTCCACTTT
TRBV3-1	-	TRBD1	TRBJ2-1	CASSQGTGDNEQFF	TGTGCCAGCAGCCAAGGTACAGGGGATAATGAGCAGTTCTTC
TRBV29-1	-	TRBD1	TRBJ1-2	CSVDKVPGGGYGYTF	TGCAGCGTTGATAAGGTGCCAGGGGGCGGCTATGGCTACACCTTC
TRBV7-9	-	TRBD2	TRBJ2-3	CASSSSGGASDTQYF	TGTGCCAGCAGCAGTAGCGGGGGGGCCTCAGATACGCAGTATTTT
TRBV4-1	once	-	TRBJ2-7	CASSTDNSYEQYF	TGCGCCAGCAGCACGGACAACTCCTACGAGCAGTACTTC
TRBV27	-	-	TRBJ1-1	CASSLTTGPPEAFF	TGTGCCAGCAGTTTAACGACAGGACCTCCTGAAGCTTTCTTT
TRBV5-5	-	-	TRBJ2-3	CASRQTSGHGGGDTQYF	TGTGCCAGCAGACAAACATCGGGCCACGGAGGGGGAGATACGCAGTATTTT
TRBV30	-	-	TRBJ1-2	CAWNLGALDGYTF	TGTGCCTGGAATCTAGGGGCATTGGATGGCTACACCTTC
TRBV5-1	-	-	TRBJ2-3	CASSESYLRDDDTQYF	TGCGCCAGCAGCGAGTCCTACTTGCGGGATGACGATACGCAGTATTTT